Sequencing of this TCR beta chain was carried out in a study of lymphopenia after photon versus proton radiotherapy. Whole-study findings and limits: Oligoclonal CD8+ Temra expansion after nadir drove photon patients' diversity drop.

TCRdb's table, derived via immunoSEQ multiplex PCR, lists solely in-frame clones and lacks some. The repertoire has some 40,000 clones, 86% of them found once; the top ten carry 10%. This clone was detected only a few times. Its antigen is as yet unknown. The material sequenced was peripheral blood, taken from a patient treated with proton-based radiotherapy. This clonotype originated in a woman between 65 and 79 years old with pancreatic cancer. Some clones in this sample may be carry-over from other donors' samples.

The CDR3 DNA reads TGCAGCGTTGAAGAGGCTGGCTACACCTTC. It is translated as CSVEEAGYTF. The chain is built from TRBV29-1 and TRBJ1-2; D is undetermined. Trimming took 0 bases from V and 7 from J, leaving 3 bases between them. Germline-derived CDR1 and CDR2 are SQVTM and ANQGSEA. The CDR3 is 10 amino acids. Looking up the rest from reference TRBV29-1 and TRBJ1-2 gives the full variable domain: SAVISQKPSRDICQRGTSLTIQCQVDSQVTMMFWYRQQPGQSLTLIATANQGSEATYESGFVIDKFPISRPNLTFSTLTVSNMSPEDSSIYLCSVEEAGYTFGSGTRLTVV.